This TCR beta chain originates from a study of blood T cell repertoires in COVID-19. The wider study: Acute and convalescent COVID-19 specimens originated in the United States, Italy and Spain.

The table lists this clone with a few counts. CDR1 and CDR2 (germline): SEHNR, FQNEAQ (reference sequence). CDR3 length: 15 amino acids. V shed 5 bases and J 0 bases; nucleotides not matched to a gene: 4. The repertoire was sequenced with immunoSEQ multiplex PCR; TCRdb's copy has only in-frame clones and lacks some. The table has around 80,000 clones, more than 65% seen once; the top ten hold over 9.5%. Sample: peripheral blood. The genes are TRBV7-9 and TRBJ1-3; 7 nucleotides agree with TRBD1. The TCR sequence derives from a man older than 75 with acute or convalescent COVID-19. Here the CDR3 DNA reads TGTGCCAGCAGCGGACAGGAATACTCTGGAAACACCATATATTTT. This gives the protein CASSGQEYSGNTIYF.